The rows below give T cell receptor beta chains drawn from one sample of a study of response to subunit inactivated influenza vaccine. TCRdb processed the RT-PCR reads anew with MiXCR; each CDR3 protein has one entry. Of more than 600,000 distinct CDR3 sequences listed, roughly 20% are singletons. The source was PBMCs from blood, collected about 5 days after vaccination. The receptor set was obtained from a man between 50 and 59 years old who received an inactivated influenza vaccine. CDR3s include the opening cysteine and the closing phenylalanine or tryptophan. D genes are given only for firm matches. A clone size is listed for some rows: how often the clone was seen (once, few, many), or a class if it is expanded.

J gene	D gene	V gene	clone size	CDR3 protein	CDR3 DNA
TRBJ2-2	-	TRBV2	few	CASSGTAGELFF	TGTGCCAGCAGTGGGACGGCCGGGGAGCTGTTTTTT
TRBJ1-3	-	TRBV12-3/TRBV12-4	few	CASRPGWRNTIYF	TGTGCCAGCAGACCTGGGTGGCGAAACACCATATATTTT
TRBJ2-5	-	TRBV20-1	-	CSARGRGSEAQYF	TGCAGTGCGAGAGGCAGGGGTTCAGAGGCCCAGTACTTC
TRBJ2-1	-	TRBV5-1	few	CASSLVLLNNEQFF	TGCGCCAGCAGCTTGGTGTTACTAAACAATGAGCAGTTCTTC
TRBJ1-4	-	TRBV4-3	-	CASSQDVVGGKLFF	TGCGCCAGCAGCCAAGATGTCGTGGGGGGAAAACTGTTTTTT
TRBJ1-5	-	TRBV7-8	many	CASSRSRVMSNQPQHF	TGTGCCAGCAGCCGTAGCCGAGTTATGAGCAATCAGCCCCAGCATTTT
TRBJ2-1	TRBD2	TRBV10-3	-	CAISSGLAGGNEQFF	TGTGCCATCAGCTCAGGACTAGCGGGGGGGAATGAGCAGTTCTTC
TRBJ2-1	TRBD2	TRBV7-2	-	CASSQVAGGGEQFF	TGTGCCAGCAGCCAAGTAGCGGGAGGGGGGGAGCAGTTCTTC
TRBJ2-5	TRBD2	TRBV5-5	-	CASGSRGDQETQYF	TGTGCCAGCGGGTCCCGGGGGGACCAAGAGACCCAGTACTTC
TRBJ2-7	TRBD1	TRBV29-1	many	CSAGQGYSEQYF	TGCAGCGCCGGACAGGGGTACAGCGAGCAGTACTTC
TRBJ1-5	-	TRBV2	-	CASSEQLSNQPQHF	TGTGCCAGCAGTGAACAGCTTAGCAATCAGCCCCAGCATTTT
TRBJ2-5	-	TRBV20-1	many	CSAPRWVTQETQYF	TGCAGTGCTCCTAGATGGGTCACCCAAGAGACCCAGTACTTC
TRBJ2-5	-	TRBV7-3	few	CASSLMFGETQYF	TGTGCCAGCAGCTTAATGTTTGGGGAGACCCAGTACTTC
TRBJ2-6	TRBD1	TRBV6-5	few	CASSYQGQGFSGANVLTF	TGTGCCAGCAGTTACCAGGGACAGGGTTTTTCTGGGGCCAACGTCCTGACTTTC
TRBJ2-6	-	TRBV6-1	few	CASSEFYSGANVLTF	TGTGCCAGCAGTGAGTTCTACTCTGGGGCCAACGTCCTGACTTTC
TRBJ1-2	-	TRBV20-1	many	CSADRGPYGYTF	TGCAGTGCTGACCGGGGACCTTATGGCTACACCTTC
TRBJ2-1	-	TRBV20-1	few	CSAHRAGKNEQFF	TGCAGTGCCCACCGGGCAGGGAAGAATGAGCAGTTCTTC
TRBJ1-4	-	TRBV7-2	-	CASSLRGRQEKLFF	TGTGCCAGCAGCTTAAGGGGGAGACAGGAAAAACTGTTTTTT
TRBJ2-5	-	TRBV29-1	few	CSVEAAGTQETQYF	TGCAGCGTTGAAGCGGCAGGCACCCAAGAGACCCAGTACTTC
TRBJ2-2	TRBD2	TRBV6-4	few	CASRTRGGLAGGPYTGELFF	TGTGCCAGCAGGACTCGGGGGGGACTAGCGGGAGGGCCGTACACCGGGGAGCTGTTTTTT
TRBJ2-1	-	TRBV20-1	-	CSARDAGRVYPEQFF	TGCAGTGCTAGAGATGCCGGACGGGTTTATCCTGAGCAGTTCTTC
TRBJ2-5	TRBD1	TRBV28	many	CASSSDGDRGGTQYF	TGTGCCAGCAGTTCAGACGGGGACAGGGGGGGGACCCAGTACTTC
TRBJ1-2	-	TRBV9	-	CASSVETLGTGGYTF	TGTGCCAGCAGCGTAGAGACCTTGGGGACCGGAGGCTACACCTTC
TRBJ1-6	-	TRBV7-8	few	CASSLPGYNSPLHF	TGTGCCAGCAGCCTCCCGGGCTATAATTCACCCCTCCACTTT
TRBJ2-3	-	TRBV5-4	-	CASSLETVSTDTQYF	TGTGCCAGCAGCTTGGAGACAGTTAGCACAGATACGCAGTATTTT
TRBJ1-6	-	TRBV20-1	few	CSARNVGQGNSPLHF	TGCAGTGCTAGAAACGTAGGGCAGGGCAATTCACCCCTCCACTTT
TRBJ1-5	-	TRBV7-2	-	CASSLGTPNQPQHF	TGTGCCAGCAGCTTAGGGACACCCAATCAGCCCCAGCATTTT
TRBJ1-2	-	TRBV27	-	CASRGTEVDGYTF	TGTGCCAGCAGAGGCACGGAGGTGGATGGCTACACCTTC
TRBJ1-5	TRBD1	TRBV12-3/TRBV12-4	-	CASSTGQGAGKNQPQHF	TGTGCCAGCAGTACGGGACAGGGGGCGGGAAAGAATCAGCCCCAGCATTTT
TRBJ2-5	-	TRBV21-1	-	CASSKEVAGRETQYF	TGTGCCAGCAGCAAAGAAGTAGCGGGAAGAGAGACCCAGTACTTC
TRBJ1-3	-	TRBV11-2	few	CASSLDRTGNTIYF	TGTGCCAGCAGCTTAGACCGTACTGGAAACACCATATATTTT
TRBJ2-7	-	TRBV2	-	CASRALSLRASSYEQYF	TGTGCCAGCAGGGCCCTGTCTCTGAGGGCTTCCTCCTACGAGCAGTACTTC
TRBJ2-6	TRBD1	TRBV7-6	-	CASSFTGAGSGANVLTF	TGTGCCAGCAGCTTTACAGGGGCTGGATCTGGGGCCAACGTCCTGACTTTC
TRBJ1-1	-	TRBV7-8	few	CASSLVIPGSTEAFF	TGTGCCAGCAGCTTAGTAATTCCTGGGAGCACTGAAGCTTTCTTT
TRBJ2-7	-	TRBV12-3/TRBV12-4	-	CASSLARGWQYF	TGTGCCAGCAGTTTAGCTAGGGGGTGGCAGTACTTC
TRBJ1-2	-	TRBV7-2	-	CASSLVRMGYTF	TGTGCCAGCAGCTTAGTTCGCATGGGCTACACCTTC
TRBJ1-3	-	TRBV7-2	few	CASSRRTDSSGNTIYF	TGTGCCAGCAGCCGCCGGACGGACAGCTCTGGAAACACCATATATTTT
TRBJ2-7	-	TRBV11-2	many	CASSFPGWSYEQYF	TGTGCCAGCAGCTTCCCGGGGTGGTCCTACGAGCAGTACTTC
TRBJ1-1	-	TRBV20-1	few	CSGREGGPEAFF	TGCAGTGGGAGAGAGGGGGGCCCTGAAGCTTTCTTT
TRBJ2-3	TRBD2	TRBV5-1	-	CASHRTSGGSDTQYF	TGCGCCAGCCATAGGACTAGCGGGGGGTCAGATACGCAGTATTTT
TRBJ1-1	-	TRBV12-3/TRBV12-4	few	CASSFRGTPNTEAFF	TGTGCCAGCAGTTTTCGCGGCACACCGAACACTGAAGCTTTCTTT
TRBJ2-7	-	TRBV5-1	few	CASSRGTPGVSEQYF	TGCGCCAGCAGCCGTGGAACCCCAGGGGTAAGCGAGCAGTACTTC